One sample yielded the 20 T cell receptor beta chains listed below, sequenced in a study of OX40 agonist ivuxolimab in advanced cancers. Sequencing used immunoSEQ multiplex PCR; TCRdb keeps in-frame clones, though not all of them. The table includes 75,000 to 90,000 clones, 85% detected once. The source material was CD4+ or CD8+ T cells sorted from blood, sampled in a trial of the OX40 agonist ivuxolimab. These receptors were taken from an adult with an advanced solid tumor such as melanoma, head and neck, liver or kidney cancer.

This chain links TRBV6-1 with TRBJ2-1, with D hard to call. Germline-derived CDR1 and CDR2 are MNHNS and SASEGT. V was trimmed by 6 bases and J by 8 bases, leaving 14 bases between them. This CDR3 has 13 residues. The CDR3 loop is CASRPTRTDEQFF. The CDR3 DNA is TGTGCCAGCAGGCCCACCAGGACGGATGAGCAGTTCTTC.

The genes are TRBV6-1 and TRBJ2-7; D is undetermined. The V and J ends lost 1 base and 2 bases respectively, with 6 bases between them. CDR1 and CDR2 from the germline V gene are MNHNS and SASEGT. The CDR3 runs to 13 residues. The CDR3 DNA is TGTGCCAGCAGTGAAGACGGCACCTACGAGCAGTACTTC. Residues: CASSEDGTYEQYF.

The gene calls are TRBV5-1 and TRBJ2-2; possible D gene TRBD2, 5 bases. Germline V lookup: CDR1 SGHRS, CDR2 YFSETQ. This CDR3 is 15 amino acids long. V was trimmed by 4 bases and J by 6 bases, leaving 16 bases between them. CDR3 sequence (DNA): TGCGCCAGCAGCCCTAGCCTAACCTCGGCCGGGGAGCTGTTTTTT. Amino acid sequence: CASSPSLTSAGELFF.

Here the CDR3 reads CASSGGGFLNTEAFF. CDR3 DNA: TGTGCCAGCAGCGGGGGAGGCTTCTTGAACACTGAAGCTTTCTTT. The V gene is TRBV9, the J gene TRBJ1-1; D unresolved. The V end lost 3 bases, the J end lost 0 bases, and 12 bases lay between the germline ends. This CDR3 is 15 amino acids long. The germline CDR1 and CDR2 sequences are SGDLS and YYNGEE.

CDR3 nucleotides: TGTGCCAGCAGTGAAGCGCTTCCGGGGGTAGAGCCCCAGCATTTT. Translated, it gives CASSEALPGVEPQHF. V usage is TRBV2 and J usage is TRBJ1-5; D may be TRBD1 (5 bases). CDR3 length equals 15 residues. V was shortened by 0 bases and J by 8 bases, with 14 bases between the two germline ends. Germline CDR1 is SNHLY and CDR2 is FYNNEI. Full variable domain (remainder filled in from reference TRBV2 and TRBJ1-5): EPEVTQTPSHQVTQMGQEVILRCVPISNHLYFYWYRQILGQKVEFLVSFYNNEISEKSEIFDDQFSVERPDGSNFTLKIRSTKLEDSAMYFCASSEALPGVEPQHFGDGTRLSIL.

V is TRBV5-4 and J is TRBJ2-7; no definite D call. Trimming pared 0 bases from V and 0 bases from J, leaving 10 bases between. Germline CDR1 is SGHNT and CDR2 is YYREEE (reference sequence). CDR3 length: 15 amino acids. CDR3 DNA sequence: TGTGCCAGCAGCTTGGACTCGTCAAGCTCCTACGAGCAGTACTTC. As protein: CASSLDSSSSYEQYF. The variable domain in full, completed from reference TRBV5-4 and TRBJ2-7, reads ETGVTQSPTHLIKTRGQQVTLRCSSQSGHNTVSWYQQALGQGPQFIFQYYREEENGRGNFPPRFSGLQFPNYSSELNVNALELDDSALYLCASSLDSSSSYEQYFGPGTRLTVT.

The rearrangement joins TRBV6-5 to TRBJ1-1; D is unresolved. The length of the CDR3 is 13 residues. Trimming left V 1 base short and J 6 bases short, with 9 bases between. The germline V gene has CDR1 MNHEY and CDR2 SVGAGI. CDR3 bases: TGTGCCAGCAGTTACTTAGGGCGCCCTGAAGCTTTCTTT. It translates to CASSYLGRPEAFF.

V and J are TRBV18 and TRBJ2-3; D could derive from TRBD1 or TRBD2 (5 bases each). Per the germline V gene, CDR1 is KGHSH and CDR2 is LQKENI. The CDR3 extends over 18 amino acids. Between the trimmed V and J ends, which lost 2 bases and 1 base, there was a span of 19 bases. The CDR3 coding sequence is TGTGCCAGCTCACCATTCGGGGACGGACCGACGGGCACAGATACGCAGTATTTT. This gives the protein CASSPFGDGPTGTDTQYF.

The table lists this clone with a count of one. The chain uses TRBV29-1 and TRBJ2-3, with D hard to call. This CDR3 comprises 14 residues. CDR1 is SQVTM and CDR2 is ANQGSEA in the germline V gene. Trimming took off 0 bases at V and 2 bases at J, with 9 bases between the two ends. The CDR3 spells CSVEEVQITDTQYF. The CDR3 DNA is TGCAGCGTTGAAGAGGTCCAGATCACAGATACGCAGTATTTT.

The V gene is TRBV7-2, the J gene TRBJ1-5; D uncertain. The CDR3 runs to 15 residues. In germline, CDR1 is SGHTA, CDR2 FQGNSA. Between the trimmed V and J ends, which lost 1 base and 0 bases, there was a span of 7 bases. CDR3 coding DNA: TGTGCCAGCAGCTTAGGGCCGTATAGCAATCAGCCCCAGCATTTT. Protein: CASSLGPYSNQPQHF.

The rearrangement links TRBV5-8 to TRBJ2-1; maybe TRBD1 (6 bases). Germline loops: CDR1 SGHTS, CDR2 YDEGEE. The CDR3 loop spans 16 amino acids. V lost 5 bases to trimming and J lost 3 bases, with 18 bases between them. The CDR3 is CASRWEGGVGYNEQFF. The CDR3, as DNA: TGTGCCAGCAGATGGGAAGGGGGAGTTGGCTACAATGAGCAGTTCTTC.

The V and J genes are TRBV14 and TRBJ2-1, with D hard to call. V was pared by 0 bases and J by 15 bases, with 21 bases between. CDR3 length: 15 residues. Germline V gene data show CDR1 as SGHDN and CDR2 as FVKESK. The CDR3 region has the DNA TGTGCCAGCAGCCAAGATTGGGGTAGGAGAGACTCTTGGTTCTTC. Its translation is CASSQDWGRRDSWFF.

The genes are TRBV4-1 and TRBJ1-4, with D possibly matching TRBD1 (5 bases). CDR1 MGHRA and CDR2 YSYEKL come from the germline V gene. CDR3 length equals 16 residues. V was cut by 1 base and J by 8 bases, with 17 bases left in between. CDR3 sequence (DNA): TGCGCCAGCAGCCAAGCCCCCAGGGCGGGGGGGGAAAAACTGTTTTTT. Translating gives CASSQAPRAGGEKLFF.

This sequence joins TRBV10-3 and TRBJ1-5, with D maybe TRBD1 (6 bases). Germline CDR1 ENHRY, CDR2 SYGVKD. CDR3 length: 14 amino acids. V lost 2 bases and J lost 5, with 10 bases in between. The CDR3 DNA reads TGTGCCATCAGTGAGGTAGCAGGGGATCAGCCCCAGCATTTT. Encoded protein: CAISEVAGDQPQHF.

The V call is TRBV28, the J call TRBJ1-4; D possibly corresponds to TRBD1 (6 bases). The CDR3 has 16 residues. Germline V gene lookup returns CDR1 MDHEN and CDR2 SYDVKM. V lost 7 bases and J 7 bases, leaving 22 bases between the germline ends. The DNA of the CDR3 is TGTGCCAGCACCTCCCAGTCCGGAGGAGGGGGTGAAAAACTGTTTTTT. Translated, it gives CASTSQSGGGGEKLFF. The full variable domain, rest sourced from reference TRBV28 and TRBJ1-4, is DVKVTQSSRYLVKRTGEKVFLECVQDMDHENMFWYRQDPGLGLRLIYFSYDVKMKEKGDIPEGYSVSREKKERFSLILESASTNQTSMYLCASTSQSGGGGEKLFFGSGTQLSVL.

This clone has a handful of counts. CDR3 amino acids: CASSRPGGSNQPQHF. The CDR3 DNA sequence: TGTGCCAGCAGCCGTCCAGGGGGCTCCAATCAGCCCCAGCATTTT. The chain joins TRBV2 to TRBJ1-5; 8 bases fit TRBD1. Losses at the gene ends were 6 bases for V and 3 bases for J; bases not matched to a gene: 7. The CDR3 is made up of 15 amino acids. CDR1 SNHLY and CDR2 FYNNEI come from the germline V gene.

V usage is TRBV11-1 and J usage is TRBJ2-1; TRBD1 agrees at 7 bases. This CDR3 is 13 amino acids long. V shed 9 bases, J shed 3 bases, and the junction held 5 bases outside the gene matches. Germline lookup yields CDR1 SGHAT and CDR2 FQDESV (reference sequence). CDR3 sequence: CASERDSYNEQFF. In DNA form, the CDR3 reads TGTGCCAGTGAGAGGGACAGCTACAATGAGCAGTTCTTC.

The rearrangement links TRBV28 to TRBJ1-2, with D maybe TRBD1 (5 bases). This CDR3 contains 16 residues. Germline V gene sequence: CDR1 MDHEN, CDR2 SYDVKM. Trimming removed 4 bases at V and 6 bases at J, with 21 bases between. This CDR3 reads CASSSYTPDEGNGYTF. The CDR3 DNA reads TGTGCCAGCAGTTCTTATACCCCGGACGAGGGGAATGGCTACACCTTC.

The rearrangement joins TRBV5-1 to TRBJ1-1, with 8 bases identical to TRBD1. The V and J ends lost 1 base and 5 bases, in that order; junction bases with no gene match: 4. The CDR3 sequence is 14 residues long. Per germline, CDR1 SGHRS and CDR2 YFSETQ. CDR3 region: CASSLQQGETEAFF. DNA of the CDR3: TGCGCCAGCAGCTTGCAACAGGGGGAGACTGAAGCTTTCTTT.

This clone is labeled medium-sized (0.01 to 0.1%). The CDR3 DNA follows: TGCGCCAGCAGCCGACCCAGCCCTGGCTACACCTTC. It encodes CASSRPSPGYTF. This chain joins TRBV4-1 and TRBJ1-2; no clear D gene. CDR1 MGHRA and CDR2 YSYEKL come from the germline V gene. Trimming left V 4 bases short and J 7 bases short, with 10 bases between. The CDR3 covers 12 residues.